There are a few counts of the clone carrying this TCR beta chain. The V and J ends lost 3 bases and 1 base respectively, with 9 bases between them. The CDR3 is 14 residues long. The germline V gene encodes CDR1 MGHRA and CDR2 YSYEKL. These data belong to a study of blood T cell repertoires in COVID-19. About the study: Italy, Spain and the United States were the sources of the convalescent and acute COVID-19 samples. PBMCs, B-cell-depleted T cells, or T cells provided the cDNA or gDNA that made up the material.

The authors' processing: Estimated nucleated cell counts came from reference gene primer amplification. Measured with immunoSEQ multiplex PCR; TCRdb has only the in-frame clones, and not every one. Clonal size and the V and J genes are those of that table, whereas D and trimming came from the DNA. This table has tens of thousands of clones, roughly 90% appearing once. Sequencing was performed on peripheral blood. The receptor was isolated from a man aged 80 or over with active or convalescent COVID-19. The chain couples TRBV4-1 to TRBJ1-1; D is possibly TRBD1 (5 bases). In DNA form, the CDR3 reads TGCGCCAGCAGCCATCCAGGGAAGAACACTGAAGCTTTCTTT. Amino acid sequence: CASSHPGKNTEAFF.